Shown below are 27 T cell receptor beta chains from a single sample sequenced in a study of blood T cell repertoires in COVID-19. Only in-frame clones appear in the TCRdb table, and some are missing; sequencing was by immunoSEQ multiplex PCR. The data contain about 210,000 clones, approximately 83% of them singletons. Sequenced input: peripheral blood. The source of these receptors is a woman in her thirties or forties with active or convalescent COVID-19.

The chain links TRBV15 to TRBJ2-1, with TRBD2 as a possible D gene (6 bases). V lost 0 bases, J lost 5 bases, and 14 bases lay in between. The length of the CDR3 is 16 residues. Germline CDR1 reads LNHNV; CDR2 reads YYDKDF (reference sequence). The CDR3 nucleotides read TGTGCCACCAGCAGAGATGATGGTCGACTAGACAATGAGCAGTTCTTC. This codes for CATSRDDGRLDNEQFF.

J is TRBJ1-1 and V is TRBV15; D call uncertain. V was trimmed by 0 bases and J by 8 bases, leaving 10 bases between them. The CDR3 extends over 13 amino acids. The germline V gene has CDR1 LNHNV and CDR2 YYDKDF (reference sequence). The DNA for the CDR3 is TGTGCCACCAGCAGAGATCGAGGATGGGAAGCTTTCTTT. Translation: CATSRDRGWEAFF.

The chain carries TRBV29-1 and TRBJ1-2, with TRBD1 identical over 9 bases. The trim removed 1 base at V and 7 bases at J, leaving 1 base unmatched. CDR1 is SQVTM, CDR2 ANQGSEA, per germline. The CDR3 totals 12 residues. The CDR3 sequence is CSVEGGQGGYTF. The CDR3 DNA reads TGCAGCGTTGAAGGGGGACAGGGTGGCTACACCTTC. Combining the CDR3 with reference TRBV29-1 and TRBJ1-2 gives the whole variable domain SAVISQKPSRDICQRGTSLTIQCQVDSQVTMMFWYRQQPGQSLTLIATANQGSEATYESGFVIDKFPISRPNLTFSTLTVSNMSPEDSSIYLCSVEGGQGGYTFGSGTRLTVV.

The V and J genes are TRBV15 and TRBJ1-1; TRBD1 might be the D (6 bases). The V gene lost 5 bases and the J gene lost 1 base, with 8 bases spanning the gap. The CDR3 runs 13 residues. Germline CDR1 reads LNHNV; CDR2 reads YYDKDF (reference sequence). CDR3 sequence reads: CATSQGQNTEAFF. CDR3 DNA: TGTGCCACCAGCCAGGGACAGAACACTGAAGCTTTCTTT.

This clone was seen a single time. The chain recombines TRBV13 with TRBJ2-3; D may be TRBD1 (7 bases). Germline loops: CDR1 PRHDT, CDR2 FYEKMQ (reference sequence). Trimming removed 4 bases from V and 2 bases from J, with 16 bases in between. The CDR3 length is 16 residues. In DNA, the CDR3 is TGTGCCAGCAGCTGGAAAGACAGGGACTTCACAGATACGCAGTATTTT. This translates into CASSWKDRDFTDTQYF.

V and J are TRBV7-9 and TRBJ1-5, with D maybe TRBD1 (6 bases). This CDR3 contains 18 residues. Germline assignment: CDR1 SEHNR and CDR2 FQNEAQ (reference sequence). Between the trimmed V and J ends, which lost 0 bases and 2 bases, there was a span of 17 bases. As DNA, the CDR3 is TGTGCCAGCAGCTTAGCCCCATTGGGCAGGGGTGGCAATCAGCCCCAGCATTTT. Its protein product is CASSLAPLGRGGNQPQHF.

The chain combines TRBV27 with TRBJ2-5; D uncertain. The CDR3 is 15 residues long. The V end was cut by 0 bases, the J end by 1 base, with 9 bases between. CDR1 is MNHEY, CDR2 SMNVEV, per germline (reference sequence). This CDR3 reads CASSLSTVIQETQYF. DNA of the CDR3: TGTGCCAGCAGTTTATCCACAGTCATCCAAGAGACCCAGTACTTC.

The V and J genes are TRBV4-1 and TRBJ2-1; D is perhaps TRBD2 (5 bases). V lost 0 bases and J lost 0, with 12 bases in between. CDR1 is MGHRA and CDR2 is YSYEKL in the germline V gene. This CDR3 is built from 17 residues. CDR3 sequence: CASSQEVSGSSYNEQFF. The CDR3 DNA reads TGCGCCAGCAGCCAAGAAGTGAGCGGTAGCTCCTACAATGAGCAGTTCTTC.

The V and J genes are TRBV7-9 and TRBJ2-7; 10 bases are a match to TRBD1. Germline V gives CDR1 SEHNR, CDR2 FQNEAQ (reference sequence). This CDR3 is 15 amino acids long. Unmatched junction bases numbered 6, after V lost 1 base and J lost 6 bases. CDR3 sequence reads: CASSLGGTGEVEQYF. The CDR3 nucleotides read TGTGCCAGCAGCTTAGGAGGGACAGGGGAGGTCGAGCAGTACTTC.

The CDR3 nucleotides are TGCGCCAGCAGCTTTGAGGCGACCTACAATGAGCAGTTCTTC. It translates to CASSFEATYNEQFF. J is TRBJ2-1 and V is TRBV5-1; no reliable D call. The V end was cut by 2 bases, the J end by 2 bases, with 8 bases between. The CDR3 contains 14 residues. Germline assignment: CDR1 SGHRS and CDR2 YFSETQ.

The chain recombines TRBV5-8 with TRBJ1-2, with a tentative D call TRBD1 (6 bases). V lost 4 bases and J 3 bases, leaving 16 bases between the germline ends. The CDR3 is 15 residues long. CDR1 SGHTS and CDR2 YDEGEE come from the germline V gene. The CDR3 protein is CASSPLGGRHYGYTF. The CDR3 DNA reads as TGTGCCAGCAGCCCCCTGGGGGGGCGCCACTATGGCTACACCTTC.

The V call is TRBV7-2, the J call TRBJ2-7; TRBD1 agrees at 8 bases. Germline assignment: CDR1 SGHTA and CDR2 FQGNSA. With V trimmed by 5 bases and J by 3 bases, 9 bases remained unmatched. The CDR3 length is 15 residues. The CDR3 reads CASSQGQGAYYEQYF. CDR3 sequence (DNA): TGTGCCAGCAGCCAAGGGCAGGGGGCCTACTACGAGCAGTACTTC.

In nucleotides, the CDR3 is TGCAGTGCTACCGACTCCCATGAGCAGTTCTTC. Encoded protein: CSATDSHEQFF. The chain uses TRBV20-1 and TRBJ2-1; D is unclear. Germline V gene data show CDR1 as DFQATT and CDR2 as SNEGSKA (reference sequence). The CDR3 is made up of 11 amino acids. V was clipped by 4 bases and J by 8 bases, with 9 bases between them.

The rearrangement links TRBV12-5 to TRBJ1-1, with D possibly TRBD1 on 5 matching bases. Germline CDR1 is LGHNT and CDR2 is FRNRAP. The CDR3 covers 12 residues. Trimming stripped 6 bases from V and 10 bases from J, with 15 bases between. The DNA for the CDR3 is TGTGCTAGTGGCGATGGGGGGAGAGGAGCTTTCTTT. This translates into CASGDGGRGAFF. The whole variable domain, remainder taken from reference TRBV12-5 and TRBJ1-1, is DARVTQTPRHKVTEMGQEVTMRCQPILGHNTVFWYRQTMMQGLELLAYFRNRAPLDDSGMPKDRFSAEMPDATLATLKIQPSEPRDSAVYFCASGDGGRGAFFGQGTRLTVV.

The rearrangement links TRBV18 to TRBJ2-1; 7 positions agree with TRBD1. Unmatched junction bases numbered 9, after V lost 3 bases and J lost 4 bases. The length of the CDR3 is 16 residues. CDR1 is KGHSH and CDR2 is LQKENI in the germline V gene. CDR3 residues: CASSPKGGSEYNEQFF. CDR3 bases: TGTGCCAGCTCACCTAAAGGGGGCTCCGAGTACAATGAGCAGTTCTTC.

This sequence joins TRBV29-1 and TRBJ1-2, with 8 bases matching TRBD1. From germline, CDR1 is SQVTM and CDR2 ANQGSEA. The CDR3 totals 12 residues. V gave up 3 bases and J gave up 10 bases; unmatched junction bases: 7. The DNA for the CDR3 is TGCAGCGTTGAGCCAGGGGGCGCCGCCTACACCTTC. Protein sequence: CSVEPGGAAYTF.

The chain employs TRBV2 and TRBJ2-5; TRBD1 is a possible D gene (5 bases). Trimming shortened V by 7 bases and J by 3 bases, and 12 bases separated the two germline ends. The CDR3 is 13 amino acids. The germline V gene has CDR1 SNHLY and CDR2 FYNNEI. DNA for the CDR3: TGTGCCAGCAATCAGGGAAGGGAAGAGACCCAGTACTTC. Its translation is CASNQGREETQYF.

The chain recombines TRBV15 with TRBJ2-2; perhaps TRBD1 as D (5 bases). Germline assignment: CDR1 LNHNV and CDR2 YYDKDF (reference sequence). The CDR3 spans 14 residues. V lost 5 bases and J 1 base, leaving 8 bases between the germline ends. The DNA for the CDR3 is TGTGCCACCAGCGTCACAGGGAACACCGGGGAGCTGTTTTTT. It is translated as CATSVTGNTGELFF. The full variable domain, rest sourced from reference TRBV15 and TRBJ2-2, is DAMVIQNPRYQVTQFGKPVTLSCSQTLNHNVMYWYQQKSSQAPKLLFHYYDKDFNNEADTPDNFQSRRPNTSFCFLDIRSPGLGDTAMYLCATSVTGNTGELFFGEGSRLTVL.

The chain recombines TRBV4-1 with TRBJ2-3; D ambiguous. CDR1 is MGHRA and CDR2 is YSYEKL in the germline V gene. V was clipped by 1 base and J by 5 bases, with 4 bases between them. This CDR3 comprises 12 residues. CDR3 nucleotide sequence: TGCGCCAGCAGCCAAGCGGGAGATACGCAGTATTTT. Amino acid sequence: CASSQAGDTQYF.

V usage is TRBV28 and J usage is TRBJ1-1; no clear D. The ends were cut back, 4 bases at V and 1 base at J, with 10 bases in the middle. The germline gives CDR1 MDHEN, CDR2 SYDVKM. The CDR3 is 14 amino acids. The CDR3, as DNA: TGTGCCAGCAGTTCTCAGGCAGCGAACACTGAAGCTTTCTTT. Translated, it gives CASSSQAANTEAFF.

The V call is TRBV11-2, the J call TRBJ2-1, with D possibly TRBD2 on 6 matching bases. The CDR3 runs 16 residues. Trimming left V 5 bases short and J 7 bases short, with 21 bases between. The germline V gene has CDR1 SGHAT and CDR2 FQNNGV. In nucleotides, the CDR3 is TGTGCCAGCAGCCCGAGGGGTTCAGCGGGCCGAAATGAGCAGTTCTTC. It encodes CASSPRGSAGRNEQFF.

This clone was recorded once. This CDR3 is CASSPPGGRETQYF. CDR3 bases: TGTGCCAGCTCACCTCCCGGGGGGCGAGAGACCCAGTACTTC. This sequence joins TRBV18 and TRBJ2-5, with a possible D match to TRBD2 (7 bases). The germline gives CDR1 KGHSH, CDR2 LQKENI. The CDR3 has 14 residues. V was clipped by 3 bases and J by 4 bases, with 12 bases between them. The entire variable domain, with the rest obtained from reference TRBV18 and TRBJ2-5, is as follows: NAGVMQNPRHLVRRRGQEARLRCSPMKGHSHVYWYRQLPEEGLKFMVYLQKENIIDESGMPKERFSAEFPKEGPSILRIQQVVRGDSAAYFCASSPPGGRETQYFGPGTRLLVL.

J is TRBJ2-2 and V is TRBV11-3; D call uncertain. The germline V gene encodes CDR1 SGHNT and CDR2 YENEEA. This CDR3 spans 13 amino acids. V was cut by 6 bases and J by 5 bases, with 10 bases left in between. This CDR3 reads CASSPVATGELFF. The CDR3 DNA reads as TGTGCCAGCAGTCCGGTCGCGACCGGGGAGCTGTTTTTT.

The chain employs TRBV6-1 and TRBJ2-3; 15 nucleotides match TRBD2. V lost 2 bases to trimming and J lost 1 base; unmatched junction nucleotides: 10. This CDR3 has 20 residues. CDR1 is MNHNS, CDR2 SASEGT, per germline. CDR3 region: CASSENLGLAGGLRTDTQYF. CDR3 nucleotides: TGTGCCAGCAGTGAAAACCTAGGACTAGCGGGGGGGCTTCGCACAGATACGCAGTATTTT.

The CDR3: CASSMRTGQGQETQYF. CDR3 sequence (DNA): TGTGCCAGTAGTATGAGGACCGGACAGGGCCAAGAGACCCAGTACTTC. The chain carries TRBV19 and TRBJ2-5; TRBD1 agrees at 8 bases. The CDR3 is made up of 16 amino acids. V dropped 3 bases and J dropped 1; count of bases not matched to a gene: 7. Per germline, CDR1 LNHDA and CDR2 SQIVND (reference sequence). Together with reference TRBV19 and TRBJ2-5, the CDR3 gives the full variable domain: DGGITQSPKYLFRKEGQNVTLSCEQNLNHDAMYWYRQDPGQGLRLIYYSQIVNDFQKGDIAEGYSVSREKKESFPLTVTSAQKNPTAFYLCASSMRTGQGQETQYFGPGTRLLVL.

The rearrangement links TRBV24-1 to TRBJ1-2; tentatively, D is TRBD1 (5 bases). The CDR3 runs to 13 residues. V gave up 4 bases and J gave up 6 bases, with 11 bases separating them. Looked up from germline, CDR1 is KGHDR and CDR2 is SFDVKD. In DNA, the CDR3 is TGTGCCACCAGTGAGTCGGACAACCATGGCTACACCTTC. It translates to CATSESDNHGYTF.

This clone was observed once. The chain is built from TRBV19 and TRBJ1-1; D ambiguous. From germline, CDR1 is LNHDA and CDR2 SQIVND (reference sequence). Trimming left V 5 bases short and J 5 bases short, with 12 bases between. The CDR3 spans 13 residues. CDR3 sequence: CASSFGVSTEAFF. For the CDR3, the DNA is TGTGCCAGTAGTTTCGGGGTGAGTACTGAAGCTTTCTTT. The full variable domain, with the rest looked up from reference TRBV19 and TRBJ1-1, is DGGITQSPKYLFRKEGQNVTLSCEQNLNHDAMYWYRQDPGQGLRLIYYSQIVNDFQKGDIAEGYSVSREKKESFPLTVTSAQKNPTAFYLCASSFGVSTEAFFGQGTRLTVV.